The clone carrying this T cell receptor beta chain was observed once. What it binds is not known. The data are from a study of shared clonotypes between healthy human individuals. Turning to the study itself: The study enrolled a couple of women and three men aged 18 to 49.

An assay was performed, and its level was deep. Several immunoSEQ 96-well plates shared each subset's DNA, each plate a replicate. TCRdb's table, derived via immunoSEQ multiplex PCR, lists solely in-frame clones and lacks some. This table holds approximately 500,000 clones, more than 65% found once. Germline V CDR1 and CDR2: ENHRY, SYGVKD. V shed 10 bases, J shed 5 bases, and the junction held 6 bases outside the gene matches. The CDR3 is made up of 13 amino acids. Study observations and caveats: Only blood was sampled, and tissue TCR repertoires likely differ from blood ones.

This receptor was obtained from a middle-aged woman in good health. Some clones in this sample may be carry-over from other donors' samples. Input material: PBMCs. This chain uses TRBV10-3 with TRBJ2-1, with TRBD2 identical over 9 bases. The DNA for the CDR3 is TGTGCCACCCGACTAGCGGCGGACAATGAGCAGTTCTTC. It translates to CATRLAADNEQFF.